These 7 T cell receptor beta chains were all obtained from the same sample, sequenced in a study of T cells in Graves' hyperthyroidism and ophthalmopathy. TCR beta CDR3 regions were amplified from RNA transcripts. The primer set for the first-round RT-PCR of the TCR CDR3 was HTBI. TCRdb re-analysed the multiplex PCR reads in MiXCR, keeping a single row per CDR3 protein. The data contain 300,000 to 400,000 distinct CDR3 sequences, 13% of them singletons. Material: blood. These receptors were obtained from a woman between 18 and 29 years old with Graves' hyperthyroidism.

This clonotype was detected many times. The chain is built from TRBV5-5 and TRBJ1-6, with D uncertain. The ends were cut back, 2 bases at V and 7 bases at J, with 10 bases in the middle. Germline V gene data show CDR1 as SGHKS and CDR2 as YYEKEE (reference sequence). The CDR3 has 14 amino acids. In nucleotides, the CDR3 is TGTGCCAGCAGCTTTGAGGACGGGAATTCACCCCTCCACTTT. Its protein is CASSFEDGNSPLHF.

This chain connects TRBV10-3 to TRBJ2-5; no definite D call. Germline V gene sequence: CDR1 ENHRY, CDR2 SYGVKD. This CDR3 has 13 amino acids. The V and J ends lost 0 bases and 4 bases respectively, with 6 bases between them. CDR3 region: CAISESQRETQYF. The CDR3 coding sequence is TGTGCCATCAGTGAGTCGCAGAGAGAGACCCAGTACTTC.

This clonotype showed up many times. This chain connects TRBV10-3 to TRBJ1-2, with D hard to call. The germline V and J ends were trimmed by 6 bases and 8 bases, with 13 bases remaining between them. This CDR3 is 12 amino acids long. The germline gives CDR1 ENHRY, CDR2 SYGVKD. CDR3 region: CAISPGEHGYTF. CDR3 sequence (DNA): TGTGCCATCAGCCCCGGGGAGCACGGCTACACCTTC.

At least ten counts were recorded for this clonotype. V gene TRBV5-8 combines with J gene TRBJ2-3, with 8 bases lining up with TRBD2. J lost 5 bases, V lost 2 bases, and 1 base had no gene match. Looked up from germline, CDR1 is SGHTS and CDR2 is YDEGEE. This CDR3 spans 13 amino acids. CDR3 region: CASSFAGGDTQYF. The DNA for the CDR3 is TGTGCCAGCAGCTTTGCGGGGGGAGATACGCAGTATTTT. Full variable domain (rest looked up from reference TRBV5-8 and TRBJ2-3): EAGVTQSPTHLIKTRGQQATLRCSPISGHTSVYWYQQALGLGLQFLLWYDEGEERNRGNFPPRFSGRQFPNYSSELNVNALELEDSALYLCASSFAGGDTQYFGPGTRLTVL.

This clonotype was detected many times. The V and J genes are TRBV29-1 and TRBJ1-2; perhaps TRBD1 as D (5 bases). The CDR3 length is 14 residues. Germline V CDR1 and CDR2: SQVTM, ANQGSEA. V was trimmed by 6 bases and J by 3 bases, leaving 17 bases between them. The CDR3 loop reads CSVRDEARYYGYTF. The CDR3 DNA reads TGCAGCGTCCGGGACGAGGCCCGCTACTATGGCTACACCTTC.

This clonotype was detected many times. The chain employs TRBV27 and TRBJ2-7; 8 bases are a match to TRBD1. CDR1 is MNHEY and CDR2 is SMNVEV in the germline V gene (reference sequence). Trimming took 0 bases from V and 2 from J; bases not matched to a gene: 3. This CDR3 region has 15 residues. CDR3 in amino acids: CASSLSAGGPYEQYF. The CDR3 nucleotides read TGTGCCAGCAGTTTATCGGCAGGGGGCCCCTACGAGCAGTACTTC.

This clonotype was counted ten times or more. The V gene is TRBV5-6, the J gene TRBJ2-7; either TRBD1 or TRBD2 may fit D (5 bases each). CDR3 length: 15 amino acids. CDR1 SGHDT and CDR2 YYEEEE come from the germline V gene. Deletions cut 1 base from V and 2 bases from J, with 13 bases between. As DNA, the CDR3 is TGTGCCAGCAGCTTGTATGGGACGGCCACCTACGAGCAGTACTTC. Amino acid sequence: CASSLYGTATYEQYF.